This record concerns one T cell receptor (beta chain) sequence. The antigen is not known. The table came from immunoSEQ multiplex PCR; TCRdb's copy has only in-frame clones and leaves some out. Among some 40,000 clones listed, 80% to 95% were seen once. This record belongs to a study of PD-L1 blockade in urothelial cancer. Study information: The researchers analyzed blood 3 weeks (second dose) and 6 weeks after treatment start.

Study results and limitations: Prediction of better survival came from below-median pretreatment blood TCR clonality.

The sequence was obtained from a man aged 70 or older with urothelial cancer. This specimen was PBMCs, taken around atezolizumab (anti-PD-L1) treatment.

The CDR3 nucleotides are TGTGCCAGCAGTGAAACTCGACACGACCAGCATTTT. Translating it yields CASSETRHDQHF. V usage is TRBV6-1 and J usage is TRBJ1-5; D gene ambiguous. The CDR3 spans 12 residues. Deletions cut 2 bases from V and 12 bases from J, with 11 bases between. Germline V gene lookup returns CDR1 MNHNS and CDR2 SASEGT.